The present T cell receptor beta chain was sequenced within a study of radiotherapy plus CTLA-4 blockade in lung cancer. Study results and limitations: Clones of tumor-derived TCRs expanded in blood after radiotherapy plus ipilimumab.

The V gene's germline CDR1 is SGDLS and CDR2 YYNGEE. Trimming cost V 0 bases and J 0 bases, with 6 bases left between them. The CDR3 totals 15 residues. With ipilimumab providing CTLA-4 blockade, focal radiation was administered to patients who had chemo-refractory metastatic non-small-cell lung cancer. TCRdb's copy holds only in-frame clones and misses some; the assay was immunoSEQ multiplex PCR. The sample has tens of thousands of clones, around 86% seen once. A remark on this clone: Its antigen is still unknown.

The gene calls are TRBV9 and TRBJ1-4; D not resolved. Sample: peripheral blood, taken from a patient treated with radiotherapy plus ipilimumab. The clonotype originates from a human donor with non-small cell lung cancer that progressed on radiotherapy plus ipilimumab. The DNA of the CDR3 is TGTGCCAGCAGCGTAGCAACTTCAACTAATGAAAAACTGTTTTTT. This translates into CASSVATSTNEKLFF.